This T cell receptor beta chain was captured in a study of T cell responses to AZD1222 COVID-19 vaccine. Findings of the study overall: Spike-specific TCR breadth rose after two AZD1222 doses, and depth rose as well.

Only in-frame clones appear in the TCRdb table, and some are missing; sequencing was by immunoSEQ multiplex PCR. The sample has more than 85,000 clones, almost 90% seen once. V dropped 8 bases and J dropped 4; count of bases not matched to a gene: 9. Germline CDR1 reads SNHLY; CDR2 reads FYNNEI. The CDR3 has 14 amino acids. For this clone: Its antigen is undetermined.

The chain combines TRBV2 with TRBJ1-1, with 8 bases aligning to TRBD1. This receptor was identified in an adult who received the AZD1222 COVID-19 vaccine. This material consisted of peripheral blood, taken 28 days after the second AZD1222 dose. The CDR3 protein is CASGRQTGGTEAFF. CDR3 in DNA: TGTGCCAGCGGAAGACAAACAGGGGGCACTGAAGCTTTCTTT.